These 21 T cell receptor beta chains were sequenced from one sample in a study of tumor and adjacent non-tumor tissue in lung cancer (dated by TCRdb to the late 2010s). RNA was isolated from bulk, unsorted tissue, and RNA quality was assessed with a NanoDrop ND-1000 and an Agilent 2100. Distant non-tumor tissue taken more than 3 cm from the tumor edge was used as the normal lung sample. Libraries came from multiplex PCR. TCRdb names Illumina HiSeq 2500 as the instrument used. TCRbeta libraries were built by three rounds of nested PCR using primers (Table S4), following protocols modified from ARM-PCR. TCRdb reprocessing: public reads trimmed at Q25 with fastp, clones called with MiXCR, in-frame beta chains kept. Rows matching on CDR3 protein sequence are summarized as one entry with the most common DNA and genes. The sample yields around 39,000 distinct CDR3 sequences; roughly 60% were counted once. Around 45% of the sample is taken by the ten largest.

Sequenced material: distant non-tumor lung tissue. These receptors were obtained from a man in his fifties or sixties with non-small cell lung cancer.

The V call is TRBV11-1, the J call TRBJ2-2; a possible D gene is TRBD1 (5 bases). Germline CDR1 is SGHAT and CDR2 is FQDESV (reference sequence). The CDR3 is 14 residues long. V gave up 6 bases and J gave up 17 bases, with 25 bases separating them. The CDR3 nucleotides are TGTGCCAGCAGTTTTCAGGGTCGGCCTGGGAACTGTTTTTTT. This codes for CASSFQGRPGNCFF. The full variable domain, completed using reference TRBV11-1 and TRBJ2-2, is EAEVAQSPRYKITEKSQAVAFWCDPISGHATLYWYRQILGQGPELLVQFQDESVVDDSQLPKDRFSAERLKGVDSTLKIQPAELGDSAMYLCASSFQGRPGNCFFGEGSRLTVL.

This clonotype was recorded many times. This sequence joins TRBV6-5 and TRBJ1-1; D uncertain. With 4 bases removed from V and 3 bases from J, the gap between germline ends came to 6 bases. Germline lookup yields CDR1 MNHEY and CDR2 SVGAGI. This CDR3 comprises 12 residues. The CDR3 DNA reads as TGTGCCAGCAGTTCGCGGGACACTGAAGCTTTCTTT. Translated: CASSSRDTEAFF.

A word on this clonotype: A much larger clone sits a single nucleotide away, making a read error possible. V and J are TRBV7-8 and TRBJ1-5, with TRBD1 matching over 8 bases. This CDR3 region has 15 residues. Trimming cost V 4 bases and J 3 bases; bases outside gene matches: 5. The germline CDR1 and CDR2 sequences are SGHVS and FQNEAQ. The CDR3 region is CASSSGQGNNQPQHF. As DNA, the CDR3 is TGTGCCAGCAGCTCCGGACAGGGAAACAATCAGCCCCAGCATTTT.

This clonotype appeared a few times. This may come from a read error, since a much larger clone is one base off. This sequence joins TRBV4-2 and TRBJ2-5; 7 nucleotides match TRBD1. The CDR3 extends over 15 amino acids. Germline CDR1 is LGHNA and CDR2 is YNFKEQ. The CDR3 DNA reads TGTGTCAGCAGCCAAGGTACAGGGGTTGGCGAGACCCAGTACTTC. Amino acid sequence: CVSSQGTGVGETQYF.

This clonotype was recorded many times. The chain has TRBV29-1 and TRBJ2-5, with TRBD1 as a possible D gene (6 bases). V was pared by 4 bases and J by 9 bases, with 18 bases between. The CDR3 runs to 13 residues. Germline V gene data show CDR1 as SQVTM and CDR2 as ANQGSEA. The CDR3 region has the DNA TGCAGCGTTGTGCTAGCAGGGGTTAAGGCCCAGTACTTC. Protein sequence: CSVVLAGVKAQYF.

For this clonotype: A clone one base away is much larger, so this may be a read error. The conserved phenylalanine or tryptophan normally closing the CDR3 is absent here, so this likely arose from a read error. This sequence joins TRBV6-5 and TRBJ2-7; 9 nucleotides agree with TRBD1. Trimming cost V 5 bases and J 6 bases; bases outside gene matches: 8. CDR3 length: 14 residues. Germline assignment: CDR1 MNHEY and CDR2 SVGAGI. The CDR3 nucleotides are TGTGCCAGCAGTACTGGGGACAGGGAGGGCGAGCAGTACTTA. Translation gives CASSTGDREGEQYL.

For this clonotype: A much larger clone lies one base from this, so it may be a read error. A read error is likely, as this CDR3 ends without the conserved phenylalanine or tryptophan. The rearrangement uses TRBV20-1 and TRBJ2-1, with D hard to call. CDR1 DFQATT and CDR2 SNEGSKA come from the germline V gene (reference sequence). The CDR3 has 10 residues. V was clipped by 5 bases and J by 5 bases, with 4 bases between them. CDR3 protein: CSAEDNEQFS. Written as DNA, the CDR3 is TGCAGTGCTGAGGACAATGAGCAGTTCTCC.

This clonotype showed up many times. This sequence joins TRBV5-1 and TRBJ1-5; a possible D gene is TRBD1 (6 bases). V dropped 4 bases and J dropped 0 bases, with 14 bases sitting between them. Germline CDR1 and CDR2: SGHRS and YFSETQ. The length of the CDR3 is 16 residues. The CDR3 region has the DNA TGCGCCAGCAGCCCTGAGGGGGGGGCTAGCAATCAGCCCCAGCATTTT. Its translation: CASSPEGGASNQPQHF.

This clonotype was detected many times. The rearrangement joins TRBV29-1 to TRBJ1-1, with no clear D. The germline gives CDR1 SQVTM, CDR2 ANQGSEA. V was shortened by 7 bases and J by 10 bases, with 19 bases between the two germline ends. The CDR3 has 12 residues. CDR3 amino acids: CSAEGSRPGAFF. The CDR3 bases are TGCAGCGCCGAGGGCTCGAGGCCCGGAGCTTTCTTT.

This clonotype was counted once. The rearrangement uses TRBV28 and TRBJ1-4; possibly TRBD1 for D (5 bases). Germline-derived CDR1 and CDR2 are MDHEN and SYDVKM. This CDR3 has 16 residues. V gave up 6 bases and J gave up 1 base, with 15 bases separating them. CDR3 amino acids: CASRPDGAGTNEKLFF. CDR3 nucleotide sequence: TGTGCCAGCAGGCCCGACGGGGCGGGAACTAATGAAAAACTGTTTTTT. The full variable domain, with the rest looked up from reference TRBV28 and TRBJ1-4, is DVKVTQSSRYLVKRTGEKVFLECVQDMDHENMFWYRQDPGLGLRLIYFSYDVKMKEKGDIPEGYSVSREKKERFSLILESASTNQTSMYLCASRPDGAGTNEKLFFGSGTQLSVL.

This clonotype was seen ten or more times. V and J are TRBV12-3 or TRBV12-4 and TRBJ1-5; D is unclear. Trimming removed 0 bases at V and 0 bases at J, with 6 bases between. This CDR3 is built from 15 residues. CDR3: CASSLAWNSNQPQHF. The CDR3 bases are TGTGCCAGCAGTTTAGCCTGGAATAGCAATCAGCCCCAGCATTTT.

As for this clonotype: Since the CDR3 does not end with the conserved phenylalanine or tryptophan, this likely comes from a read error. This rearrangement joins TRBV10-1 to TRBJ2-3; 9 bases fit TRBD1. The CDR3 runs 15 residues. CDR1 is WNHNN, CDR2 SYGVQD, per germline (reference sequence). With V trimmed by 5 bases and J by 4 bases, 7 bases remained unmatched. CDR3 amino acids: CASSYGTGSSDTQYS. The CDR3 coding sequence is TGCGCCAGCAGTTATGGGACAGGGTCGTCAGATACGCAGTATTCT.

This clonotype was detected only a few times. The J gene is TRBJ2-7, the V gene TRBV5-1; D is possibly TRBD1 or TRBD2 (5 bases each). CDR3 length equals 17 residues. CDR1 SGHRS and CDR2 YFSETQ come from the germline V gene. The V and J ends lost 4 bases and 0 bases respectively, with 20 bases between them. The CDR3 protein is CASSPASGTESSYEQYF. Written as DNA, the CDR3 is TGCGCCAGCAGCCCAGCTTCCGGGACGGAGAGCTCCTACGAGCAGTACTTC.

Comments on this clonotype: The junction does not match germline at one end; this may be a read error. The chain has TRBV5-1 and TRBJ2-1; a weak D match, TRBD1 (6 bases). This CDR3 is 16 amino acids long. The germline gives CDR1 SGHRS, CDR2 YFSETQ. The CDR3 DNA sequence: TGCGCCTGCAACTTCCTGTCGACAGGAATGGATGGTGAGGAGTTCTTC. Protein: CACNFLSTGMDGEEFF.

DNA of the CDR3: TGTGCCAGCAGCTACGTCCTAGCTGAGACCCAGTACTTC. Its protein is CASSYVLAETQYF. The V call is TRBV7-9, the J call TRBJ2-5; perhaps TRBD2 as D (5 bases). Trimming took off 4 bases at V and 5 bases at J, with 11 bases between the two ends. The CDR3 is 13 amino acids. The V gene's germline CDR1 is SEHNR and CDR2 FQNEAQ (reference sequence).

In this sample, this clonotype turned up once. A junction end diverges from the germline sequence, so it may reflect a read error. This chain links TRBV10-3 with TRBJ2-7; the D gene could be TRBD1 or TRBD2 (5 bases each). This CDR3 is 14 amino acids long. CDR1 ENHRY and CDR2 SYGVKD come from the germline V gene. The CDR3, as DNA: TGTACCATCAGTGAGCAGAGGGGCACCTACGAGCAGTACTTC. The encoded protein is CTISEQRGTYEQYF.

The rearrangement links TRBV5-5 to TRBJ1-5; 9 bases map to TRBD1. This CDR3 is 17 amino acids long. The junction had 7 bases not matched to a gene; V was cut back by 0 bases and J by 3 bases. Germline V gene sequence: CDR1 SGHKS, CDR2 YYEKEE (reference sequence). The CDR3 coding sequence is TGTGCCAGCAGCTTGGCTGTGACAGGGGGATTCAATCAGCCCCAGCATTTT. This translates into CASSLAVTGGFNQPQHF.

Note on this clonotype: A read error is likely, as this CDR3 ends without the conserved phenylalanine or tryptophan. This sequence joins TRBV29-1 and TRBJ2-6; 10 bases match TRBD1. The CDR3 is made up of 16 amino acids. Trimming at V came to 4 bases and at J to 4 bases, leaving 7 bases not matched to a gene. Looked up from germline, CDR1 is SQVTM and CDR2 is ANQGSEA. The CDR3 sequence is CSVAAGTGVGANVLTV. DNA of the CDR3: TGCAGCGTTGCCGCCGGGACAGGGGTCGGGGCCAACGTCCTGACTGTC.

A note on this clonotype: At one end, the junction sequence differs from germline, possibly due to a read error. This chain uses TRBV5-1 with TRBJ2-4; maybe TRBD2 (6 bases). Germline V gene sequence: CDR1 SGHRS, CDR2 YFSETQ. The CDR3 runs to 14 residues. The CDR3 spells CTSSLGTADDLQYF. The CDR3 DNA sequence: TGCACCAGCAGCTTGGGGACTGCCGACGACCTTCAGTACTTC.

As for this clonotype: A much bigger clone sits one base away, suggesting this may be a read error. This chain joins TRBV5-4 and TRBJ2-5, with 7 bases that match TRBD1. The CDR3 has 14 residues. V gave up 5 bases and J gave up 1 base; unmatched junction bases: 5. Germline-derived CDR1 and CDR2 are SGHNT and YYREEE (reference sequence). CDR3 nucleotide sequence: TGTGCCAGCAGATTGACAGGGATCCAAGAGACCCAGTACTTC. Protein: CASRLTGIQETQYF.

This clonotype has ten or more counts. The CDR3 DNA is TGCAGCGTAAGGCGGGAGGGCACAGATACGCAGTATTTT. Its translation: CSVRREGTDTQYF. The chain recombines TRBV29-1 with TRBJ2-3; 8 bases agree with TRBD2. J was trimmed by 1 base and V by 6 bases; bases with no gene match: 3. The CDR3 totals 13 residues. Per the germline V gene, CDR1 is SQVTM and CDR2 is ANQGSEA.